This TCR beta chain was sequenced in a study of STAT5B mutations in CD4+ large granular lymphocyte leukemia. Profiling relied on immunoSEQ multiplex PCR, and the TCRdb table lists in-frame clones only, not all of them. The sample comprises some 35,000 clones, 65% to 80% of which are singletons, and roughly 2.3% rests with the top ten. Regarding the study as a whole: Compared with healthy controls (2/35), patient top clones favored TRBV06 (8/27).

Details on this clone: Its antigen is not identified.

The CDR3 extends over 16 amino acids. In germline, CDR1 is SGHTA, CDR2 FQGNSA. V lost 0 bases to trimming and J lost 0 bases, with 9 bases between them. This chain connects TRBV7-2 to TRBJ2-4; D could derive from TRBD1 or TRBD2 (5 bases each). This TCR came from a human donor in good health. The specimen was CD4+ T cells from blood buffy coats. The CDR3 sequence: CASSLARGGAKNIQYF. The CDR3 DNA sequence: TGTGCCAGCAGCTTAGCTCGGGGCGGAGCCAAAAACATTCAGTACTTC.